This T cell receptor beta chain was sequenced during a study of cytomegalovirus exposure and HLA in healthy donors. As to this clone: Its antigen is not identified.

This CDR3 is 14 amino acids long. Looked up from germline, CDR1 is WSHSY and CDR2 is SAAADI. The V gene end was trimmed by 2 bases and the J gene end by 3 bases; junction bases not matched to a gene: 3. The study's findings and limits: Sequencing likely produced, as an artifact, a cluster of highly shared sequence variants. Follow-up analysis later connected one missense variant in DCLRE1C with trimming of TCR beta V- and J-genes.

13 Jbeta primers and 60 Vbeta primers were used for the PCR. The method was immunoSEQ multiplex PCR; TCRdb's version includes in-frame clones alone and lacks a portion of them. The data contain about 82,000 clones, 65% to 80% of them seen just once; the ten biggest clones take up 13%. This sequence joins TRBV10-2 and TRBJ1-2, with 7 positions matching TRBD1. The TCR originated in a human donor in good health. Sequences were obtained from PBMCs. The CDR3 reads CASSETGQYYGYTF. The CDR3 DNA is TGCGCCAGCAGTGAGACGGGACAGTACTATGGCTACACCTTC.